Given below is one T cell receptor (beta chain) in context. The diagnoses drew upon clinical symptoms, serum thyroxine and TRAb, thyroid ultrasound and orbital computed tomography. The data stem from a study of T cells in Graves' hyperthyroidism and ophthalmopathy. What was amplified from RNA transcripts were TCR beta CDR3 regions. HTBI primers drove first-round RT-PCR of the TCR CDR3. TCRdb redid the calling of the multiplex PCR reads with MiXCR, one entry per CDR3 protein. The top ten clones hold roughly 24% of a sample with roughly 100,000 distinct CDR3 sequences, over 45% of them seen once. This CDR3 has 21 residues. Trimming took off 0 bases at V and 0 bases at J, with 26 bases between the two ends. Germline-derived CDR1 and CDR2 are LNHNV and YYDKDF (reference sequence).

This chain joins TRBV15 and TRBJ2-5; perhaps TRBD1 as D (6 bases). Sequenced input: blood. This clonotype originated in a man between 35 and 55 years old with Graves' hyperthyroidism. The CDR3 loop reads CATSRDGGTDTQDLNQETQYF. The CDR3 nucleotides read TGTGCCACCAGCAGAGATGGGGGCACAGATACGCAGGATTTAAACCAAGAGACCCAGTACTTC.